This TCR beta chain was captured in a study of OX40 agonist ivuxolimab in advanced cancers. Some clones are missing from TCRdb's copy, which holds only in-frame ones; the method was immunoSEQ multiplex PCR. The data contain roughly 25,000 clones, approximately 81% of them singletons. This clonotype was sampled from an adult with an advanced solid tumor such as melanoma, head and neck, liver or kidney cancer. The sample consisted of CD4+ or CD8+ T cells sorted from blood, taken in a trial of the OX40 agonist ivuxolimab.

DNA for the CDR3: TGTGCCATCAGCGGGGGCTACGAGCAGTACTTC. It translates to CAISGGYEQYF. The chain links TRBV10-3 to TRBJ2-7; D might be TRBD2 (6 bases). The germline gives CDR1 ENHRY, CDR2 SYGVKD. The CDR3 has 11 residues. The V end was cut by 6 bases, the J end by 3 bases, with 6 bases between.